The entry that follows covers one T cell receptor (beta chain) sequence. Its antigen remains unidentified. No base quality values were provided; no much bigger clone lies one nucleotide off. The CDR3 numbers 14 residues from cysteine through phenylalanine. Of the read, only the CDR3 DNA is kept; its 42 bases are in frame from base 1. Based on the germline V gene, the CDR1 and CDR2 sequences are MNHNS and SASEGT. At the junction V is shortened by 1 base and J by 8 bases; bases outside the gene matches: 7. The immunoSEQ Assay, a bias-controlled multiplex PCR, was used to amplify TCRbeta CDR3 regions from genomic DNA. The authors' analysis ran thus. The number of nucleated cells in each sample was estimated from the amplification of reference gene primers within the assay. To quantify the absolute abundance of each unique TCRbeta CDR3 rearrangement, sequence reads were collapsed and filtered. For each sample, productive Simpson clonality was calculated as the square root of Simpson's diversity index across productive rearrangements. TCRdb took this table from immuneACCESS and kept in-frame rearrangements with V and J called. Such tables lack part of the clones; where checked against another copy, unresolved V genes explain under half of the gap, and the rest is unexplained. The D gene and trimming were derived from the DNA, and the V and J assignments and clone size from that table. The table for this sample lists roughly 250,000 clones; more than 70% of them were counted only once. Of the sample, about 2.1% is held by the ten largest clones.

The sample belongs to a study of blood T cell repertoires in COVID-19 (dated by TCRdb to the early 2020s). Study-level background: Samples from collaborators originated in the United States, Italy and Spain and spanned both the acute and convalescent phases of COVID-19. The prospective study material was composed of cDNA or gDNA derived from T cells, B-cell-depleted T cells, or PBMCs. Subjects who had been exposed to COVID-19, were actively infected with it, or had recovered from it provided the deeply sampled blood TCRbeta repertoires that made up the dataset. A freely available public database, intended as a resource for researchers studying the immune response to SARS-CoV-2, is where the repertoires were released. The samples were drawn from the first 160 participants of the ongoing ImmuneRACE study and from under 1,500 subjects provided by 6 global collaborators. The sample metadata nearly always contained a de-identified subject ID, COVID-19 status, age in years and sex. Where available, HLA class I and class II types were taken from metadata supplied by the sample provider and were not determined by assay-based typing. Overall results and qualifications from the work: The amount of clinical and demographic metadata varied by source and participant and was provided uncurated.

Another Seattle source contributed samples from volunteer blood donors who had recovered from COVID-19. Collaborating institutions collected whole blood in K2EDTA tubes following their own protocols. For TCRbeta analysis, collaborator samples were shipped as frozen whole blood, as isolated PBMCs, or as DNA extracted from either sample type. Sequencing used peripheral blood. This clonotype was sampled from a woman aged 40 to 49 who had recovered from COVID-19. The rearranged chain carries TRBV6-1 and TRBJ2-7, with TRBD1 identical over 8 junction bases. The sequence in DNA is TGTGCCAGCAGTGAAGTTGACAGGGGTAGACAGCAGTACTTC. Its translation reads: CASSEVDRGRQQYF.